This TCR beta chain was captured by sequencing in a study of glioma-infiltrating T cells after dendritic cell vaccination. Study details: Between 2003 and 2012, patients got autologous tumor lysate-pulsed dendritic cell vaccines.

PBMC were collected before vaccination, two weeks after the third vaccination, and at progression. Clones were read by immunoSEQ multiplex PCR, and TCRdb kept only the in-frame ones, dropping some. The data contain around 72,000 clones, approximately 80% of them singletons. Study-level findings and limits: Survival was not directly related to TCR clonality in these patients. Complete blood and tumor specimen sets were limited to few patients.

The CDR3 contains 14 residues. V was trimmed by 5 bases and J by 7 bases, leaving 15 bases between them. Germline CDR1 and CDR2: SNHLY and FYNNEI. Note on this clone: Its antigen is unknown.

The chain is built from TRBV2 and TRBJ1-5; tentative D call: TRBD1 (6 bases). The specimen comprised blood, sampled before dendritic cell vaccination. The sequence was obtained from a human donor with glioblastoma. The CDR3 protein is CASSPQGSGQPQHF. In DNA form, the CDR3 reads TGTGCCAGCAGTCCACAGGGATCGGGCCAGCCCCAGCATTTT.